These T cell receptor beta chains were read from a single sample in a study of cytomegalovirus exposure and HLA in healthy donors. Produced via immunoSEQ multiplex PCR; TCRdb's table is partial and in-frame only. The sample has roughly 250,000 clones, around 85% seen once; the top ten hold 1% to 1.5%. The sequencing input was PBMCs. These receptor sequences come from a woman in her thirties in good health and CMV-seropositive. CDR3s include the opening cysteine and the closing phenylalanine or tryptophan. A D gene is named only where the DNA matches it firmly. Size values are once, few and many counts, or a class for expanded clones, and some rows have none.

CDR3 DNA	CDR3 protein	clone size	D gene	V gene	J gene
TGCAGTGGAGAGATCGGCAATGAGCAGTTCTTC	CSGEIGNEQFF	NA	NA	TRBV20-1	TRBJ2-1
TGTGCCAGCAGCTTAAGGTCTTTGGGCGATACGCAGTATTTT	CASSLRSLGDTQYF	NA	NA	TRBV11-1	TRBJ2-3
TGTGCCAGCAGCAGGACAGGCGCGCTCTACGAGCAGTACTTC	CASSRTGALYEQYF	few	TRBD1	TRBV6-1	TRBJ2-7
TGTGCCAGCAGTGATGTCGGTCTGGGGACTAGCGGGGAGGGAGAGACCCAGTACTTC	CASSDVGLGTSGEGETQYF	NA	TRBD2	TRBV2	TRBJ2-5
TGTGCCAGCAGCCTAGCGGGAGAGACCCAGTACTTC	CASSLAGETQYF	many	TRBD2	TRBV11-3	TRBJ2-5
TGTGCCAGCAGCGCTTCCAGGGTACGGAGCCTCAGTGGCTACACCTTC	CASSASRVRSLSGYTF	NA	NA	TRBV5-8	TRBJ1-2
TGCGCCAGCAGCTCTACCGACAGAGGGGGAAACTATGGCTACACCTTC	CASSSTDRGGNYGYTF	NA	NA	TRBV5-1	TRBJ1-2
TGTGCCAGCAGCCAACCAAGGGGAAGCTCCTACGAGCAGTACTTC	CASSQPRGSSYEQYF	NA	NA	TRBV7-9	TRBJ2-7
TGCGCCAGCAGATTACAGGGTGGGGGAGAGACCCAGTACTTC	CASRLQGGGETQYF	NA	NA	TRBV5-1	TRBJ2-5
TGTGCCAGCAGTTTATTATGGGCAGGAACCCCGGGGGGGCAGTACTTC	CASSLLWAGTPGGQYF	NA	TRBD2	TRBV27	TRBJ2-7
TGTGCCACCATGGCGGAGGGCTCTGGAGACAAATACGAGCAGTACTTC	CATMAEGSGDKYEQYF	NA	NA	TRBV6-4	TRBJ2-7
TGTGCCAGTAGTCCCGCCGGCAATGAGCAGTTCTTC	CASSPAGNEQFF	NA	NA	TRBV19	TRBJ2-1
TGCGCCAGCAGGGGGACTAGCGAAAACAATGAGCAGTTCTTC	CASRGTSENNEQFF	NA	TRBD2	TRBV5-1	TRBJ2-1
TGCGCCAGCAGCGACGGGGGAGGGAACGGGGAGCTGTTTTTT	CASSDGGGNGELFF	NA	TRBD2	TRBV5-1	TRBJ2-2
TGTGCCAGCAGTTCCCCGGCCCAGGGGAACACTGAAGCTTTCTTT	CASSSPAQGNTEAFF	few	NA	TRBV6-6	TRBJ1-1
TGTGCCAGTAGTAAACAGCGGGCCTACGAGCAGTACTTC	CASSKQRAYEQYF	NA	NA	TRBV19	TRBJ2-7
TGCGCCAGCAGCCAAGATGGTGGGAGGGCCCTCACCGGGGAGCTGTTTTTT	CASSQDGGRALTGELFF	NA	TRBD2	TRBV4-1	TRBJ2-2
TGTGCCAGCAGTTTCCCCCCCGGAGGGGTTCGAGAGACCCAGTACTTC	CASSFPPGGVRETQYF	NA	NA	TRBV28	TRBJ2-5
TGCGCCAGCAGCTCGGCGGCGGGAGGGCCTAGCTACGAGCAGTACTTC	CASSSAAGGPSYEQYF	NA	TRBD2	TRBV5-1	TRBJ2-7
TGTGCCATCAGGTATTATCCGAACACCGGGGGGCTGTTTTTT	CAIRYYPNTGGLFF	NA	NA	TRBV10-3	TRBJ2-2
TGTGCCTGGAGCCCCCTTAGCGGGAGGGCCGGTGAGACCCAGTACTTC	CAWSPLSGRAGETQYF	NA	TRBD2	TRBV30	TRBJ2-5
TGTGCCAGCAGCTTGGCCTCGTACAATGAGCAGTTCTTC	CASSLASYNEQFF	NA	NA	TRBV5-6	TRBJ2-1
TGCAGCGTTGATGTCATTTATGGCTACACCTTC	CSVDVIYGYTF	few	NA	TRBV29-1	TRBJ1-2
TGTGCCAGCAGTTCCCGAGGACAGGGTGGCACTGAAGCTTTCTTT	CASSSRGQGGTEAFF	NA	TRBD1	TRBV28	TRBJ1-1
TGTGCCAGCAGCAAAATCGTCTGCGGGACAGGGGAAGGGAAATTTGGAAACATTCAGTACTTC	CASSKIVCGTGEGKFGNIQYF	NA	NA	TRBV21-1	TRBJ2-4
TGTGCCAGCACAGGGAGCGGGAGGGCCCCAGATACGCAGTATTTT	CASTGSGRAPDTQYF	NA	TRBD2	TRBV2	TRBJ2-3
TGTGCCAGCAGGGGGAGGACTAGCGGTGTCGCAGATACGCAGTATTTT	CASRGRTSGVADTQYF	once	TRBD2	TRBV2	TRBJ2-3
TGTGCCACCAGCAGTCACAGGGTTCAGCCCCAGCATTTT	CATSSHRVQPQHF	few	NA	TRBV15	TRBJ1-5
TGTGCCAGCAGCTTGCCAGGTTTTGATACCGGGGAGCTGTTTTTT	CASSLPGFDTGELFF	NA	NA	TRBV5-6	TRBJ2-2
TGTGCCAGCAGCTTCTCAGAATACGAGCAGTACTTC	CASSFSEYEQYF	NA	NA	TRBV7-9	TRBJ2-7
TGTGCCAGCAGCGAACCGCTAGCGGGAGGGCCTTGGTACAATGAGCAGTTCTTC	CASSEPLAGGPWYNEQFF	NA	TRBD2	TRBV11-3	TRBJ2-1
TGTGCCAGCAGTGAATCAGGGCACACTGAAGCTTTCTTT	CASSESGHTEAFF	NA	NA	TRBV6-1	TRBJ1-1
TGTGCCAGCTCACCGGGACACTCCACCTACGAGCAGTACTTC	CASSPGHSTYEQYF	NA	NA	TRBV18	TRBJ2-7
TGTGCCAGCAGCTTGGTGGGACAGGCGACCAACTACACCTTC	CASSLVGQATNYTF	NA	TRBD1	TRBV5-5	TRBJ1-2
TGTGCCAGCAGCTTAGTCTTATCGGGACAGGTGGGCGAGACCCAGTACTTC	CASSLVLSGQVGETQYF	once	TRBD1	TRBV7-9	TRBJ2-5
TGTGCCAGCAGCTCATCCCTAGCGGGAGGGCCCCACGAGCAGTACTTC	CASSSSLAGGPHEQYF	NA	TRBD2	TRBV11-2	TRBJ2-7
TGTGCCAGCACCGTACGACTAGCGGGCCTCCAAGAGACCCAGTACTTC	CASTVRLAGLQETQYF	NA	TRBD2	TRBV28	TRBJ2-5
TGTGCCAGCAGCTTGACAGGGCAACGGGTCGGGGAGCTGTTTTTT	CASSLTGQRVGELFF	NA	NA	TRBV5-4	TRBJ2-2
TGTGCCAGCAGTCCGAGGGCGGGTTCGGATCAGCCCCAGCATTTT	CASSPRAGSDQPQHF	NA	NA	TRBV7-2	TRBJ1-5
TGTGCCAGCTCACCACCCCGGACAGGGCAGGAGACCCAGTACTTC	CASSPPRTGQETQYF	NA	TRBD1	TRBV18	TRBJ2-5
TGTGCCAGCACGCGGAACACTGAAGCTTTCTTT	CASTRNTEAFF	NA	NA	TRBV2	TRBJ1-1
TGTGCCAGTACGACTAGCGGGAGGGCCCTCAGCACCGGGGAGCTGTTTTTT	CASTTSGRALSTGELFF	NA	TRBD2	TRBV19	TRBJ2-2
TGTGCCAGCAGTTTATCGTGGGGGGGGGTGAAGGGCTACACCTTC	CASSLSWGGVKGYTF	NA	NA	TRBV27	TRBJ1-2
TGTGCCAGTAGGTTGAGGTGGGGGGGCACTGAAGCTTTCTTT	CASRLRWGGTEAFF	few	NA	TRBV19	TRBJ1-1
TGTGCCAGCAGTTTATATATTCCCCTGACTAGCGGGAACACCGGGGAGCTGTTTTTT	CASSLYIPLTSGNTGELFF	NA	TRBD2	TRBV27	TRBJ2-2
TGTGCCAGCAGCTTAGGCGGGGGAAACTACGAGCAGTACTTC	CASSLGGGNYEQYF	once	TRBD2	TRBV11-3	TRBJ2-7
TGTGCCAGCAAAACGGGGGGGAGTGAAGCTTTCTTT	CASKTGGSEAFF	NA	NA	TRBV6-5	TRBJ1-1
TGTGCCAGCAGTTTGCTAAGCGGGGGCGTGTCCTACGAGCAGTACTTC	CASSLLSGGVSYEQYF	NA	TRBD2	TRBV27	TRBJ2-7
TGCGCCAGCAGCTTACGAGCGGGAGCTCCCTCGGAGCAGTACTTC	CASSLRAGAPSEQYF	NA	TRBD2	TRBV5-1	TRBJ2-7
TGTGCCAGCAGTCATCGGGCAGGGGAAGCTTTCTTT	CASSHRAGEAFF	NA	NA	TRBV7-9	TRBJ1-1